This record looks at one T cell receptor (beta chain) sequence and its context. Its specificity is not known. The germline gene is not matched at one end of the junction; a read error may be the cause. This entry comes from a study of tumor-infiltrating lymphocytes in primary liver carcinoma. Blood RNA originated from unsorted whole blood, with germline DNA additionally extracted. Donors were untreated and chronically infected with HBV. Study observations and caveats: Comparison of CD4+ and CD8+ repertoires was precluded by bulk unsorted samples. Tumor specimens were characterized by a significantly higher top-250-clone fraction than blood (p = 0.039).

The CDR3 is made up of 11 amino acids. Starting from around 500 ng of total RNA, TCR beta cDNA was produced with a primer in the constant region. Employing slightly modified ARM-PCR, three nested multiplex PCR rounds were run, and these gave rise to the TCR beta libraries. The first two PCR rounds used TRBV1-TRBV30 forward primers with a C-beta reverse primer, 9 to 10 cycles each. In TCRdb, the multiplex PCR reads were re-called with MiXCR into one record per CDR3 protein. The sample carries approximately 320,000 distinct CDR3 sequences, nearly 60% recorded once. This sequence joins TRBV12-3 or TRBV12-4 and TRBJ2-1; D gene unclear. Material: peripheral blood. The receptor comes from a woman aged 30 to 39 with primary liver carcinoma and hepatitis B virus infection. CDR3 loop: CASGFGYEQFF. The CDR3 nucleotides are TGTGCCAGCGGTTTTGGCTATGAGCAGTTCTTC.